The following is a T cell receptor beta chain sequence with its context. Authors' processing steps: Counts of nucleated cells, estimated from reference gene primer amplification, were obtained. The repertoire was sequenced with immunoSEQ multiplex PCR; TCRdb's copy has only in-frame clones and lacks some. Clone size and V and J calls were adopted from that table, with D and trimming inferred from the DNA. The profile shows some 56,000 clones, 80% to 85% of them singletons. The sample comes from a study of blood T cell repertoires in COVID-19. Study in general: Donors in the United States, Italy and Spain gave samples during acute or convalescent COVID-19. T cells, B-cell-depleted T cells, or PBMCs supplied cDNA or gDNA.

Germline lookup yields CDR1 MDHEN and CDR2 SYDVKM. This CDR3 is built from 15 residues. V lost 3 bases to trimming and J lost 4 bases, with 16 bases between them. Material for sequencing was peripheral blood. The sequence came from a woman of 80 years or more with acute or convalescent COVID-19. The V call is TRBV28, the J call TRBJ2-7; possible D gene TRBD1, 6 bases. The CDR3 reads CASSFNRAGVYEQYF. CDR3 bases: TGTGCCAGCAGTTTTAACAGGGCCGGCGTTTACGAGCAGTACTTC.